Listed below are T cell receptor beta chains from one sample, sequenced in a study of regulatory T cells in long-lasting Graves disease. MiXCR, applied by TCRdb to the multiplex PCR reads, yields one record per CDR3 protein. The table lists fewer than 550,000 distinct CDR3 sequences, 16% of them singletons. These data are also associated with another study on T cells in Graves' hyperthyroidism and ophthalmopathy.

This specimen consisted of peripheral blood mononuclear cells (PBMCs), obtained at new diagnosis, from a patient treated with antithyroid drugs. These receptors all stem from a young woman with Graves disease. Both conserved end residues are part of each CDR3. The D gene is left open where the match is weak. Rows may omit the clone size; those that give it use once, few, many or a size class.

size: few; J: TRBJ2-7; D: -; V: TRBV15; CDR3: CATSEEGALISYEQYF; DNA: TGTGCCACCAGCGAGGAGGGAGCCTTAATCTCCTACGAGCAGTACTTC
size: many; J: TRBJ2-7; D: -; V: TRBV7-9; CDR3: CASSFRDGSYEQYF; DNA: TGTGCCAGCAGCTTCCGGGACGGATCCTACGAGCAGTACTTC
size: many; J: TRBJ2-7; D: -; V: TRBV2; CDR3: CASSSPAIGALYEQYF; DNA: TGTGCCAGCAGTAGTCCCGCCATTGGGGCTCTCTACGAGCAGTACTTC
size: many; J: TRBJ2-5; D: TRBD2; V: TRBV20-1; CDR3: CSACLAGGVETQYF; DNA: TGCAGTGCTTGTCTAGCGGGAGGGGTGGAGACCCAGTACTTC
size: -; J: TRBJ1-3; D: -; V: TRBV6-2/TRBV6-3; CDR3: CASCDRPFGNTIYF; DNA: TGTGCCAGCTGCGACAGGCCGTTCGGGAACACCATATATTTT
size: -; J: TRBJ2-1; D: TRBD2; V: TRBV4-1; CDR3: CASSPREGGLNEQFF; DNA: TGTGCCAGCAGCCCACGGGAGGGGGGATTGAATGAGCAGTTCTTC
size: many; J: TRBJ2-4; D: TRBD2; V: TRBV2; CDR3: CASSEGLAGAKNIQYF; DNA: TGTGCCAGCAGTGAAGGTCTAGCGGGAGCTAAAAACATTCAGTACTTC
size: many; J: TRBJ1-1; D: -; V: TRBV11-2; CDR3: CASRSAGEAFF; DNA: TGTGCCAGCCGTAGTGCAGGTGAAGCTTTCTTT
size: many; J: TRBJ2-3; D: -; V: TRBV28; CDR3: CASSSFFGLNTQYF; DNA: TGTGCCAGCAGTTCGTTTTTCGGACTTAATACGCAGTATTTT
size: few; J: TRBJ2-7; D: -; V: TRBV28; CDR3: CASRVFGAYEQYF; DNA: TGTGCCAGCAGAGTGTTTGGGGCGTACGAGCAGTACTTC
size: few; J: TRBJ2-5; D: -; V: TRBV4-2; CDR3: CASSQEGASQETQYF; DNA: TGTGCCAGCAGCCAAGAAGGGGCGAGCCAAGAGACCCAGTACTTC
size: few; J: TRBJ2-3; D: TRBD2; V: TRBV12-3/TRBV12-4; CDR3: CASSTRGSGKTDTQYF; DNA: TGTGCCAGCAGTACCCGTGGTAGCGGGAAGACAGATACGCAGTATTTT
size: many; J: TRBJ1-2; D: -; V: TRBV28; CDR3: CASSLGSDYGYTF; DNA: TGTGCCAGCAGCCTAGGGTCTGACTATGGCTACACCTTC
size: -; J: TRBJ1-2; D: TRBD1; V: TRBV5-1; CDR3: CASRPGGAVGYTF; DNA: TGCGCCAGCAGGCCAGGGGGCGCAGTCGGCTACACCTTC
size: -; J: TRBJ2-3; D: TRBD1; V: TRBV5-4; CDR3: CASSLMGQGEDTQYF; DNA: TGTGCCAGCAGCTTGATGGGACAGGGCGAGGATACGCAGTATTTT
size: few; J: TRBJ2-7; D: TRBD1; V: TRBV29-1; CDR3: CSAFTGDSYEQYF; DNA: TGCAGCGCCTTTACAGGGGATTCCTACGAGCAGTACTTC
size: many; J: TRBJ1-1; D: TRBD1; V: TRBV2; CDR3: CASRTRTGGKTEAFF; DNA: TGTGCCAGCAGGACCCGGACAGGGGGAAAGACTGAAGCTTTCTTT
size: -; J: TRBJ2-1; D: -; V: TRBV30; CDR3: CAWINGGGYNEQFF; DNA: TGTGCCTGGATTAACGGGGGCGGCTACAATGAGCAGTTCTTC
size: many; J: TRBJ2-7; D: -; V: TRBV28; CDR3: CASSTGVYEQYF; DNA: TGTGCCAGCAGTACGGGGGTCTACGAGCAGTACTTC
size: many; J: TRBJ2-7; D: -; V: TRBV6-1; CDR3: CASSDLGEGYEQYF; DNA: TGTGCCAGCAGTGACCTGGGAGAAGGCTACGAGCAGTACTTC